One sample yielded the 32 T cell receptor beta chains listed below, sequenced in a study of blood T cell repertoires in COVID-19. Profiled with immunoSEQ multiplex PCR; TCRdb holds only in-frame clones, not every one. This sample has some 290,000 clones, with just under 90% found just once. The sequencing input was PBMCs or T cells enriched from blood (not recorded which). Receptors were obtained from a woman in her 30s who had recovered from COVID-19.

The chain recombines TRBV6-5 with TRBJ2-3, with D tentatively TRBD1 (6 bases). Per the germline V gene, CDR1 is MNHEY and CDR2 is SVGAGI. V was cut by 0 bases and J by 6 bases, with 13 bases left in between. This CDR3 region has 15 residues. CDR3 DNA sequence: TGTGCCAGCAGTTACTCGAGGGGGTATTCGGATACGCAGTATTTT. Its translation is CASSYSRGYSDTQYF.

The chain has TRBV19 and TRBJ2-1; 8 nucleotides match TRBD2. CDR3 length: 14 residues. Trimming cost V 3 bases and J 5 bases; bases outside gene matches: 3. Germline lookup yields CDR1 LNHDA and CDR2 SQIVND (reference sequence). CDR3 amino acids: CASSILAGDNEQFF. The DNA for the CDR3 is TGTGCCAGTAGTATCCTAGCGGGCGACAATGAGCAGTTCTTC.

The V call is TRBV5-8, the J call TRBJ2-1; D possibly corresponds to TRBD2 (7 bases). Germline CDR1 reads SGHTS; CDR2 reads YDEGEE. The CDR3 is 17 residues long. V shed 2 bases and J shed 0 bases, with 15 bases lying between them. In DNA form, the CDR3 reads TGTGCCAGCAGCTTCAAGTCGGGGGGCCGCTCCTACAATGAGCAGTTCTTC. Translation gives CASSFKSGGRSYNEQFF. Filled out from reference TRBV5-8 and TRBJ2-1, the complete variable domain reads EAGVTQSPTHLIKTRGQQATLRCSPISGHTSVYWYQQALGLGLQFLLWYDEGEERNRGNFPPRFSGRQFPNYSSELNVNALELEDSALYLCASSFKSGGRSYNEQFFGPGTRLTVL.

The chain employs TRBV9 and TRBJ2-1; maybe TRBD1 (6 bases). V lost 0 bases and J 2 bases, leaving 12 bases between the germline ends. CDR1 SGDLS and CDR2 YYNGEE come from the germline V gene. This CDR3 region has 16 residues. DNA of the CDR3: TGTGCCAGCAGCGTAGTAGGCAGGGGCACCTACAATGAGCAGTTCTTC. As protein: CASSVVGRGTYNEQFF.

This clone was seen only a few times. The same CDR3 arises from other DNA sequences in this sample as well. This sequence joins TRBV5-1 and TRBJ2-7, with TRBD1 as a possible D gene (5 bases). V gave up 2 bases and J gave up 5 bases, with 11 bases separating them. CDR3 length: 13 amino acids. Germline values: CDR1 SGHRS, CDR2 YFSETQ. CDR3 in DNA: TGCGCCAGCAGCTTAGGGCAGGGCGACGAGCAGTACTTC. The encoded protein is CASSLGQGDEQYF.

This chain uses TRBV6-1 with TRBJ2-4, with D perhaps TRBD1 (7 bases). Germline V gene sequence: CDR1 MNHNS, CDR2 SASEGT. There are 15 residues in the CDR3. Trimming shortened V by 4 bases and J by 8 bases, and 18 bases separated the two germline ends. The CDR3 region is CASSAASPGGHIQYF. The CDR3 region has the DNA TGTGCCAGCAGTGCAGCCTCCCCAGGGGGGCACATTCAGTACTTC.

This chain uses TRBV9 with TRBJ2-1; TRBD2 might be the D (6 bases). V was shortened by 2 bases and J by 2 bases, with 17 bases between the two germline ends. The CDR3 runs 17 residues. Looked up from germline, CDR1 is SGDLS and CDR2 is YYNGEE. CDR3 sequence: CASSVPRDSVTYNEQFF. The CDR3 nucleotides read TGTGCCAGCAGCGTCCCCCGGGACTCCGTGACCTACAATGAGCAGTTCTTC.

The rearrangement joins TRBV9 to TRBJ1-4, with TRBD1 identical over 8 bases. This CDR3 contains 16 residues. Germline CDR1 SGDLS, CDR2 YYNGEE. Germline trimming cut 4 bases from V and 4 bases from J; bases unmatched to any gene: 9. The CDR3 here is CASSTHRGSDNEKLFF. In DNA, the CDR3 is TGTGCCAGCAGCACGCACAGGGGGTCGGATAATGAAAAACTGTTTTTT.

The gene calls are TRBV18 and TRBJ1-6; no definite D call. This CDR3 spans 13 amino acids. Germline V gene data show CDR1 as KGHSH and CDR2 as LQKENI. Trimming removed 6 bases at V and 10 bases at J, with 13 bases between. CDR3 sequence reads: CASSPEGSSPLHF. CDR3 DNA sequence: TGTGCCAGCTCTCCAGAGGGTTCCTCACCCCTCCACTTT.

This clone was detected only once. The genes are TRBV30 and TRBJ1-1; 7 nucleotides agree with TRBD1. The CDR3 is made up of 14 amino acids. V lost 2 bases to trimming and J lost 7 bases; unmatched junction nucleotides: 10. From germline, CDR1 is GTSNPN and CDR2 SVGIG (reference sequence). The DNA of the CDR3 is TGTGCCTGGAGTTCCAGACCGAGGGACAGTGAAGCTTTCTTT. As protein: CAWSSRPRDSEAFF.

The chain employs TRBV19 and TRBJ2-7; TRBD1 agrees at 7 bases. With V trimmed by 0 bases and J by 6 bases, 8 bases remained unmatched. The CDR3 contains 15 residues. CDR1 LNHDA and CDR2 SQIVND come from the germline V gene (reference sequence). In nucleotides, the CDR3 is TGTGCCAGTAGTATAGATGACAGGGATCACGGCGAGCAGTACTTC. This translates into CASSIDDRDHGEQYF.

The genes are TRBV7-9 and TRBJ2-7, with TRBD1 identical over 11 bases. With V trimmed by 1 base and J by 0 bases, 2 bases remained unmatched. Germline CDR1 SEHNR, CDR2 FQNEAQ (reference sequence). The CDR3 is made up of 16 amino acids. For the CDR3, the DNA is TGTGCCAGCAGCTTAGGTGGACAGGGGGCCTCCTACGAGCAGTACTTC. Its protein is CASSLGGQGASYEQYF.

The chain links TRBV19 to TRBJ1-4, with TRBD1 identical over 7 bases. Germline V gene data show CDR1 as LNHDA and CDR2 as SQIVND (reference sequence). Trimming at V came to 9 bases and at J to 1 base, leaving 11 bases not matched to a gene. This CDR3 has 16 amino acids. Here the CDR3 reads CASKPQGGITNEKLFF. In nucleotides, the CDR3 is TGTGCCAGCAAACCTCAGGGGGGAATAACTAATGAAAAACTGTTTTTT.

The chain recombines TRBV20-1 with TRBJ2-5, with a tentative D call TRBD1 (5 bases). Germline CDR1 and CDR2: DFQATT and SNEGSKA (reference sequence). V lost 3 bases, J lost 1 base, and 9 bases lay in between. The CDR3 has 13 residues. For the CDR3, the DNA is TGCAGTGCTAGTAGGGGTCCCCAAGAGACCCAGTACTTC. Protein: CSASRGPQETQYF.

The chain is built from TRBV2 and TRBJ1-2; the D gene is possibly TRBD1 (6 bases). V was shortened by 6 bases and J by 4 bases, with 15 bases between the two germline ends. CDR3 size: 14 residues. Germline V gene lookup returns CDR1 SNHLY and CDR2 FYNNEI. The CDR3 here is CASRAQGIAYGYTF. As DNA, the CDR3 is TGTGCCAGCAGAGCACAGGGTATCGCCTATGGCTACACCTTC.

This chain uses TRBV5-6 with TRBJ1-1; a weak D match, TRBD1 (5 bases). V was cut by 4 bases and J by 0 bases, with 13 bases left in between. There are 15 residues in the CDR3. Germline V gene lookup returns CDR1 SGHDT and CDR2 YYEEEE. The CDR3 DNA sequence: TGTGCCAGCAGCGCCGTCTGGGGGGTGAACACTGAAGCTTTCTTT. As protein: CASSAVWGVNTEAFF.

This chain links TRBV6-2 or TRBV6-3 with TRBJ2-2; tentatively, D is TRBD2 (5 bases). This CDR3 spans 16 amino acids. The V and J ends lost 6 bases and 5 bases respectively, with 19 bases between them. Per germline, CDR1 MNHEY and CDR2 SVGEGT. In nucleotides, the CDR3 is TGTGCCAGCAGCCCCCCTACCTACGGGGTTACCGGGGAGCTGTTTTTT. Translating gives CASSPPTYGVTGELFF.

Concerning this clone: The junction and the germline gene differ at one end; a read error may be behind it. The J gene is TRBJ1-4, the V gene TRBV11-2; D may be TRBD1 (5 bases). Germline V CDR1 and CDR2: SGHAT, FQNNGV. The CDR3 contains 16 residues. In nucleotides, the CDR3 is TGTGCCAGCAGCCAATCTCAGACCGGCGGGGGGGAAAAACCGTTTTTT. Residues: CASSQSQTGGGEKPFF.

The J gene is TRBJ2-3, the V gene TRBV10-3; 8 bases fit TRBD2. The CDR3 sequence is 13 residues long. Trimming removed 9 bases from V and 0 bases from J; junction bases left unmatched: 2. Germline CDR1 reads ENHRY; CDR2 reads SYGVKD. Here the CDR3 reads CAIGTRSTDTQYF. The CDR3, as DNA: TGTGCCATTGGGACTAGGAGCACAGATACGCAGTATTTT.

This sequence joins TRBV19 and TRBJ2-3; no clear D gene. V was pared by 5 bases and J by 4 bases, with 16 bases between. In germline, CDR1 is LNHDA, CDR2 SQIVND (reference sequence). There are 15 residues in the CDR3. The CDR3 sequence is CASSSVLNVADTQYF. CDR3 coding DNA: TGTGCCAGTAGTTCGGTACTTAATGTTGCAGATACGCAGTATTTT.

The rearrangement links TRBV11-2 to TRBJ2-7; 8 positions agree with TRBD1. V was pared by 6 bases and J by 6 bases, with 10 bases of the junction left unmatched. Germline V lookup: CDR1 SGHAT, CDR2 FQNNGV. This CDR3 comprises 14 residues. Here the CDR3 DNA reads TGTGCCAGCAGTTCCCAAAGGACAGGGTCCGAGCAGTACTTC. Translating gives CASSSQRTGSEQYF.

The V gene is TRBV5-4, the J gene TRBJ1-3; D unclear. V was trimmed by 4 bases and J by 0 bases, leaving 5 bases between them. This CDR3 region has 13 residues. The V gene's germline CDR1 is SGHNT and CDR2 YYREEE (reference sequence). The CDR3: CASSPSSGNTIYF. CDR3 bases: TGTGCCAGCAGCCCCAGCTCTGGAAACACCATATATTTT.

This chain links TRBV5-1 with TRBJ2-7, with 9 bases lining up with TRBD1. V lost 4 bases and J lost 6; bases outside the gene matches: 11. Per germline, CDR1 SGHRS and CDR2 YFSETQ. The CDR3 has 15 residues. For the CDR3, the DNA is TGCGCCAGCAGCCCTCTGACAGGGGGAACGGGCGAGCAGTACTTC. Amino acids: CASSPLTGGTGEQYF.

The chain employs TRBV6-2 or TRBV6-3 and TRBJ2-1; D is possibly TRBD1 (5 bases). This CDR3 is built from 15 residues. V was trimmed by 6 bases and J by 1 base, leaving 13 bases between them. CDR1 is MNHEY, CDR2 SVGEGT, per germline. CDR3 bases: TGTGCCAGCAGCCCTCCAGGGTTATCCTACAATGAGCAGTTCTTC. This codes for CASSPPGLSYNEQFF.

This sequence joins TRBV4-3 and TRBJ2-1; D remains ambiguous. Per the germline V gene, CDR1 is LGHNA and CDR2 is YSLEER. CDR3 length: 15 amino acids. V shed 1 base and J shed 6 bases, with 13 bases lying between them. The CDR3 loop reads CASSQGSSPINEQFF. The CDR3 region has the DNA TGCGCCAGCAGCCAAGGGTCTAGTCCCATCAATGAGCAGTTCTTC.

This clone has only a few counts. Distinct nucleotide sequences in the sample also encode this CDR3. This chain uses TRBV4-2 with TRBJ2-3, with a tentative D call TRBD1 (6 bases). This CDR3 contains 14 residues. V lost 4 bases and J lost 1, with 9 bases in between. CDR1 is LGHNA and CDR2 is YNFKEQ in the germline V gene. The CDR3 region is CASSPEGGTDTQYF. CDR3 coding DNA: TGTGCCAGCAGCCCCGAGGGGGGCACAGATACGCAGTATTTT.

This chain links TRBV28 with TRBJ2-7, with D uncertain. The CDR3 is 17 residues long. Per germline, CDR1 MDHEN and CDR2 SYDVKM. V shed 5 bases and J shed 0 bases, with 20 bases lying between them. CDR3 loop: CASSPILDMSNSYEQYF. In nucleotides, the CDR3 is TGTGCCAGCAGTCCCATCCTCGACATGTCTAACTCCTACGAGCAGTACTTC.

This chain joins TRBV6-2 or TRBV6-3 and TRBJ2-7; 7 bases are a match to TRBD1. This CDR3 is 16 amino acids long. V lost 0 bases and J lost 2; bases outside the gene matches: 7. Germline lookup yields CDR1 MNHEY and CDR2 SVGEGT. The DNA for the CDR3 is TGTGCCAGCAGTTACTCAGGGGGCCGGCCCGCCTACGAGCAGTACTTC. Its protein product is CASSYSGGRPAYEQYF.

This chain joins TRBV30 and TRBJ1-3; D gene unclear. The CDR3 runs to 12 residues. Trimming shortened V by 2 bases and J by 4 bases, and 6 bases separated the two germline ends. The germline CDR1 and CDR2 sequences are GTSNPN and SVGIG (reference sequence). The CDR3 sequence: CAWSPVGNTIYF. Written as DNA, the CDR3 is TGTGCCTGGAGTCCCGTCGGAAACACCATATATTTT.

The chain employs TRBV2 and TRBJ1-5; D perhaps matches TRBD1 (6 bases). The length of the CDR3 is 13 residues. From germline, CDR1 is SNHLY and CDR2 FYNNEI. Trimming left V 7 bases short and J 4 bases short, with 11 bases between. Here the CDR3 reads CASKKDSNQPQHF. The CDR3 DNA reads TGTGCCAGCAAAAAGGACAGTAATCAGCCCCAGCATTTT.

V and J are TRBV6-5 and TRBJ2-1; the D is unclear. The CDR3 is 16 residues long. Looked up from germline, CDR1 is MNHEY and CDR2 is SVGAGI. Trimming left V 0 bases short and J 0 bases short, with 9 bases between. CDR3 sequence reads: CASSYSGPNSYNEQFF. In DNA form, the CDR3 reads TGTGCCAGCAGTTACTCTGGCCCCAACTCCTACAATGAGCAGTTCTTC.

J is TRBJ2-1 and V is TRBV10-3; D may be TRBD2 (6 bases). The ends were cut back, 2 bases at V and 15 bases at J, with 17 bases in the middle. Germline V CDR1 and CDR2: ENHRY, SYGVKD. This CDR3 comprises 13 residues. CDR3 sequence reads: CAISEGREKGGFF. The CDR3 DNA is TGTGCCATCAGTGAGGGTCGAGAAAAGGGAGGGTTCTTC.